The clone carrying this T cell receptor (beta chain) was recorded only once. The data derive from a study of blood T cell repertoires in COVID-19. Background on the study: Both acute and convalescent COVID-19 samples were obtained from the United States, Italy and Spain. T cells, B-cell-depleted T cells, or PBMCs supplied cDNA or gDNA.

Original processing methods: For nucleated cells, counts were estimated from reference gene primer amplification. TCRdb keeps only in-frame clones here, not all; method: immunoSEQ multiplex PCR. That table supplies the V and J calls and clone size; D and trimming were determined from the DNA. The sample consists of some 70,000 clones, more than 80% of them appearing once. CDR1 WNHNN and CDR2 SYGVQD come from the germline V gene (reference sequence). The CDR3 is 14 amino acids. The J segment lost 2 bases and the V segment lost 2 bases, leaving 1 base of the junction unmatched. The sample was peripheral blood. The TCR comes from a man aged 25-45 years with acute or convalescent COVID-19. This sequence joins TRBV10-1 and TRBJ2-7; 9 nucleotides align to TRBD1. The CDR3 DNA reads TGCGCCAGCAGTGAGGGACAGGGGCCCTACGAGCAGTACTTC. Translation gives CASSEGQGPYEQYF.